This TCR beta chain stems from a study of T-cell memory formation after mild COVID-19. Study-wide background: Across donors, TCR clusters were largely donor specific.

A few counts support this clonotype. Its antigen is currently unknown. CDR3 length equals 17 residues. V gave up 8 bases and J gave up 11 bases, with 33 bases separating them. Overall study results and limits: Pre-infection memory contained some responding clones, which suggested that cross-reactive memory had joined. The authors left the SARS-CoV-2 specificity of second-wave clones peaking on day 37 unconfirmed.

TCRalpha and TCRbeta libraries used 5'RACE with constant-segment primers and UMIs. MiXCR, run by TCRdb on the 5' RACE reads, gives a single entry per CDR3 protein. The sample carries a few hundred thousand distinct CDR3 sequences, about 17% recorded once. This clonotype originated in a man aged 18 to 35 who had mild COVID-19 (a few samples of this study predate the infection). Cell type and time point are not known. The chain uses TRBV12-3 or TRBV12-4 and TRBJ1-1; D unresolved. Material: PBMCs or a T cell subset sorted from them (not recorded which). The DNA of the CDR3 is TGTGCCAGCGCAGTTTTCCGGCAGTCCCGAGATAAGTTCGTGGCTTTCTTT. Its translation: CASAVFRQSRDKFVAFF.